This T cell receptor (beta chain) originates from a study of shared clonotypes between healthy human individuals. Donors comprised healthy HIV-negative adults lacking recent acute infections or vaccinations. The table came from immunoSEQ multiplex PCR; TCRdb's copy has only in-frame clones and leaves some out. The profile covers approximately 1.5 million clones, with 98% appearing a single time and around 0.38% taken by the ten largest. Worth noting for this clone: The antigen remains undetermined.

Findings of the study overall: Several donors shared 4.5% to 6.5% of their naive CD4 clonotypes. In contrast to clonotypes shared by all four donors, non-shared clonotypes had lower generation probabilities.

CDR3 length: 16 residues. J gave up 5 bases and V 3 bases, and 10 bases lay outside the gene matches. Germline values: CDR1 SGDLS, CDR2 YYNGEE. This receptor was identified in a man aged 30 to 39 in good health. The sequencing sample was made of naive CD4+ T cells sorted from blood. Subset: CD45RA+ positively selected. The chain links TRBV9 to TRBJ2-7, with TRBD2 matching over 11 bases. CDR3 residues: CASSAHTSGSFNEQYF. In nucleotides, the CDR3 is TGTGCCAGCAGCGCTCACACTAGCGGGAGTTTTAACGAGCAGTACTTC.